These T cell receptor beta chains were read from a single sample in a study of long-term antiretroviral therapy in people with HIV. Method: immunoSEQ multiplex PCR; TCRdb's copy keeps in-frame clones and lacks some. The sample includes about 25,000 clones, 80% to 90% of them seen just once. The sequences come from unsorted PBMCs, collected 1.2 years after starting antiretroviral therapy. The source is a man aged 45-65 years with HIV. The CDR3 runs from the conserved cysteine through the conserved F or W. The D gene is left open where the match is weak. Expanded clones get a size class; other rows say once, few or many, or leave the size out.

abundance: NA
v_gene: TRBV2
j_gene: TRBJ2-3
d_gene: TRBD1
CDR3nt: TGTGCCAGCAGCGAAATGACAGGGGGCCTCACAGATACGCAGTATTTT
CDR3aa: CASSEMTGGLTDTQYF

abundance: NA
v_gene: TRBV28
j_gene: TRBJ1-2
d_gene: NA
CDR3nt: TGTGCCAGCACCAGGGGATACTATGGCTACACCTTC
CDR3aa: CASTRGYYGYTF

abundance: NA
v_gene: TRBV28
j_gene: TRBJ1-1
d_gene: NA
CDR3nt: TGTGCCAGCAGCTCCGGGGGGGGGCCGATTGCGGGCACTGAAGCTTTCTTT
CDR3aa: CASSSGGGPIAGTEAFF

abundance: NA
v_gene: TRBV19
j_gene: TRBJ1-1
d_gene: NA
CDR3nt: TGTGCCAGTAGTATAACCGGGGAAATCACTGAAGCTTTCTTT
CDR3aa: CASSITGEITEAFF

abundance: NA
v_gene: TRBV6-5
j_gene: TRBJ1-2
d_gene: NA
CDR3nt: TGTGCCAGCAGTTACTCGAGGAAATTCTATGGCTACACCTTC
CDR3aa: CASSYSRKFYGYTF

abundance: NA
v_gene: TRBV6-6
j_gene: TRBJ1-1
d_gene: TRBD1
CDR3nt: TGTGCCAGCAGTTACTCAGGGGGAGGGGGCTCTTTCTTT
CDR3aa: CASSYSGGGGSFF

abundance: NA
v_gene: TRBV11-3
j_gene: TRBJ2-2
d_gene: NA
CDR3nt: TGTGCCAGCAGCTCGGGACTCACGAACACCGGGGAGCTGTTTTTT
CDR3aa: CASSSGLTNTGELFF

abundance: NA
v_gene: TRBV30
j_gene: TRBJ2-7
d_gene: TRBD2
CDR3nt: TGTGCCTGGAGTTATCAGACTAGCGGCGCCTACGAGCAGTACTTC
CDR3aa: CAWSYQTSGAYEQYF

abundance: NA
v_gene: TRBV4-1
j_gene: TRBJ1-2
d_gene: TRBD1
CDR3nt: TGCGCCAGCAGCCAAGGCCCTGGGGGGGCAGGGGGCGCTTACTATGGCTACACCTTC
CDR3aa: CASSQGPGGAGGAYYGYTF

abundance: NA
v_gene: TRBV29-1
j_gene: TRBJ2-5
d_gene: TRBD2
CDR3nt: TGCAGCGTTGAAGGAAAGCGGGGATTTCGAGAGACCCAGTACTTC
CDR3aa: CSVEGKRGFRETQYF

abundance: NA
v_gene: TRBV7-8
j_gene: TRBJ1-5
d_gene: NA
CDR3nt: TGTGCCAGCAGCCCGGGCCCTGTCCGACCCCAGCATTTT
CDR3aa: CASSPGPVRPQHF

abundance: medium-sized
v_gene: TRBV4-3
j_gene: TRBJ1-6
d_gene: NA
CDR3nt: TGCGCCAGCAGCCAAGACGCCATGGATAGTTCACCCCTCCACTTT
CDR3aa: CASSQDAMDSSPLHF

abundance: few
v_gene: TRBV10-1
j_gene: TRBJ1-6
d_gene: NA
CDR3nt: TGCGCCAGCAGTGGCGGTGGAGGGCCCCTCCACTTT
CDR3aa: CASSGGGGPLHF

abundance: NA
v_gene: TRBV9
j_gene: TRBJ2-1
d_gene: NA
CDR3nt: TGTGCCAGCAGCGTCGGGGGCGCCGAGTCCTCCTACAATGAGCAGTTCTTC
CDR3aa: CASSVGGAESSYNEQFF

abundance: NA
v_gene: TRBV6-5
j_gene: TRBJ1-2
d_gene: NA
CDR3nt: TGTGCCACCCCCCCCTCCCACAGGCTGAACTATGGCTACACCTTC
CDR3aa: CATPPSHRLNYGYTF

abundance: NA
v_gene: TRBV30
j_gene: TRBJ2-7
d_gene: NA
CDR3nt: TGTGCCTGGAGCGATCATAACGGGGGCTCCTACGAGCAGTACTTC
CDR3aa: CAWSDHNGGSYEQYF

abundance: NA
v_gene: TRBV4-1
j_gene: TRBJ2-2
d_gene: NA
CDR3nt: TGCGCCAGCAGCCTAGGACATTTGAACACCGGGGAGCTGTTTTTT
CDR3aa: CASSLGHLNTGELFF

abundance: NA
v_gene: TRBV28
j_gene: TRBJ1-2
d_gene: NA
CDR3nt: TGTGCCAGCAGTTTAGGGTTCTATGGCTACACCTTC
CDR3aa: CASSLGFYGYTF

abundance: NA
v_gene: TRBV5-6
j_gene: TRBJ1-5
d_gene: NA
CDR3nt: TGTGCCAGCAGCTTGGGAGGGGGCAATCAGCCCCAGCATTTT
CDR3aa: CASSLGGGNQPQHF

abundance: few
v_gene: TRBV27
j_gene: TRBJ2-7
d_gene: NA
CDR3nt: TGTGCCAGCAGTTGGGGTACGGGACCCTACGAGCAGTACTTC
CDR3aa: CASSWGTGPYEQYF

abundance: once
v_gene: TRBV4-2
j_gene: TRBJ1-2
d_gene: NA
CDR3nt: TGTGCCAGCAGCCACCCCGGGACTGCCTCGGACTATGGCTACACCTTC
CDR3aa: CASSHPGTASDYGYTF

abundance: few
v_gene: TRBV7-2
j_gene: TRBJ1-2
d_gene: NA
CDR3nt: TGTGCCAGCAGCTTAGCGCAGGGTATAAAGTATGGCTACACCTTC
CDR3aa: CASSLAQGIKYGYTF

abundance: NA
v_gene: TRBV19
j_gene: TRBJ1-2
d_gene: TRBD1
CDR3nt: TGTGCCAGTCTAGCCTCGACAGGGAACAGCTATGGCTACACCTTC
CDR3aa: CASLASTGNSYGYTF

abundance: NA
v_gene: TRBV11-2
j_gene: TRBJ1-1
d_gene: NA
CDR3nt: TGTGCCAGCAGTCCAGGACCCTACACTGAAGCTTTCTTT
CDR3aa: CASSPGPYTEAFF

abundance: few
v_gene: TRBV25-1
j_gene: TRBJ2-1
d_gene: NA
CDR3nt: TGTGCCAGCAGTGAATATAGTGAGCAGTTCTTC
CDR3aa: CASSEYSEQFF

abundance: NA
v_gene: TRBV13
j_gene: TRBJ2-7
d_gene: NA
CDR3nt: TGTGCCAGCAGCCTTGGACAGTTGATCGAGCAGTACTTC
CDR3aa: CASSLGQLIEQYF

abundance: NA
v_gene: TRBV11-1
j_gene: TRBJ2-3
d_gene: TRBD2
CDR3nt: TGTGCCAGCAGCTTTTACGGGGAGGGAGATACGCAGTATTTT
CDR3aa: CASSFYGEGDTQYF

abundance: few
v_gene: TRBV2
j_gene: TRBJ2-1
d_gene: NA
CDR3nt: TGTGCCAGCAGGGGGGGTACAGGGGACAATGAGCAGTTCTTC
CDR3aa: CASRGGTGDNEQFF

abundance: NA
v_gene: TRBV28
j_gene: TRBJ2-6
d_gene: TRBD1
CDR3nt: TGTGCCAGCAGTACTCATTCGGGACAGTCAGTCTCTGGGGCCAACGTCCTGACTTTC
CDR3aa: CASSTHSGQSVSGANVLTF

abundance: NA
v_gene: TRBV9
j_gene: TRBJ2-7
d_gene: NA
CDR3nt: TGTGCCAGCAGCGTAGGGGGGGACAGAACTTACGAGCAGTACTTC
CDR3aa: CASSVGGDRTYEQYF

abundance: once
v_gene: TRBV10-3
j_gene: TRBJ1-5
d_gene: NA
CDR3nt: TGTGCCATCAGGCCGCGGCGGCGGGTCGTTCTGCCCCAGCATTTT
CDR3aa: CAIRPRRRVVLPQHF

abundance: NA
v_gene: TRBV18
j_gene: TRBJ2-3
d_gene: NA
CDR3nt: TGTGCCAGCTCACCGGGGGGCTTAAACACAGATACGCAGTATTTT
CDR3aa: CASSPGGLNTDTQYF

abundance: NA
v_gene: TRBV29-1
j_gene: TRBJ1-1
d_gene: NA
CDR3nt: TGCAGCGTTGAAATAAGGACTGAAGCTTTCTTT
CDR3aa: CSVEIRTEAFF

abundance: NA
v_gene: TRBV5-4
j_gene: TRBJ2-5
d_gene: TRBD2
CDR3nt: TGTGCCAGCAGCACCTGGACTAGCCAAGAGACCCAGTACTTC
CDR3aa: CASSTWTSQETQYF

abundance: once
v_gene: TRBV5-4
j_gene: TRBJ1-3
d_gene: NA
CDR3nt: TGTGCCAGCAGCTTAGGACTCCCGAGCTCTGGAAACACCATATATTTT
CDR3aa: CASSLGLPSSGNTIYF

abundance: NA
v_gene: TRBV19
j_gene: TRBJ1-2
d_gene: NA
CDR3nt: TGTGCCAGTAGTATACTGAACAGGGTAGAGTATGGCTACACCTTC
CDR3aa: CASSILNRVEYGYTF

abundance: once
v_gene: TRBV19
j_gene: TRBJ1-5
d_gene: NA
CDR3nt: TGTGCCAGTAGTATAAGTGTGGCTCAGCCCCAGCATTTT
CDR3aa: CASSISVAQPQHF

abundance: once
v_gene: TRBV5-1
j_gene: TRBJ2-5
d_gene: NA
CDR3nt: TGCGCCAGCAGCTTGGAGTCAGGGGAAAGAGAGACCCAGTACTTC
CDR3aa: CASSLESGERETQYF

abundance: once
v_gene: TRBV2
j_gene: TRBJ2-7
d_gene: NA
CDR3nt: TGTGCCAGCAGTGCCTTCTACGAGCAGTACTTC
CDR3aa: CASSAFYEQYF

abundance: NA
v_gene: TRBV13
j_gene: TRBJ2-1
d_gene: TRBD1
CDR3nt: TGTGCCAGCAGCCCCCAGGGGGCGGGCTACAATGAGCAGTTCTTC
CDR3aa: CASSPQGAGYNEQFF

abundance: NA
v_gene: TRBV5-1
j_gene: TRBJ2-2
d_gene: TRBD2
CDR3nt: TGCGCCAGCAGCGAGCGGGGTGAGCGAAACACCGGGGAGCTGTTTTTT
CDR3aa: CASSERGERNTGELFF

abundance: NA
v_gene: TRBV5-1
j_gene: TRBJ1-3
d_gene: TRBD1
CDR3nt: TGCGCCAGCAGCTTGGAGGACAGGGGTGGAAACACCATATATTTT
CDR3aa: CASSLEDRGGNTIYF

abundance: once
v_gene: TRBV10-3
j_gene: TRBJ2-1
d_gene: NA
CDR3nt: TGTGCCATCAGTGAGATGCAGGGCTCCTACAATGAGCAGTTCTTC
CDR3aa: CAISEMQGSYNEQFF

abundance: NA
v_gene: TRBV30
j_gene: TRBJ1-1
d_gene: NA
CDR3nt: TGTGCCTGGAGTCGGGGGACCGTGAACACTGAAGCTTTCTTT
CDR3aa: CAWSRGTVNTEAFF

abundance: NA
v_gene: TRBV2
j_gene: TRBJ2-7
d_gene: TRBD1
CDR3nt: TGTGCCAGCACCCCTGGGACAGCGCTTACCTACGAGCAGTACTTC
CDR3aa: CASTPGTALTYEQYF

abundance: NA
v_gene: TRBV7-2
j_gene: TRBJ2-2
d_gene: NA
CDR3nt: TGTGCCAGCAGCTTAGCTTTTAGTGGGGCCGGGGAGCTGTTTTTT
CDR3aa: CASSLAFSGAGELFF

abundance: NA
v_gene: TRBV5-8
j_gene: TRBJ2-3
d_gene: NA
CDR3nt: TGTGCCAGCAGCCGCACAGATACGCAGTATTTT
CDR3aa: CASSRTDTQYF

abundance: NA
v_gene: TRBV2
j_gene: TRBJ2-1
d_gene: TRBD2
CDR3nt: TGTGCCAGCATCTGGGCTAGCGGGGGAAGCTCCTACAATGAGCAGTTCTTC
CDR3aa: CASIWASGGSSYNEQFF

abundance: NA
v_gene: TRBV28
j_gene: TRBJ2-1
d_gene: NA
CDR3nt: TGTGCCAGCAGCTTAAACTACAATGAGCAGTTCTTC
CDR3aa: CASSLNYNEQFF

abundance: NA
v_gene: TRBV2
j_gene: TRBJ1-1
d_gene: NA
CDR3nt: TGTGCCAGCAAGGAAGGCTGGAACACTGAAGCTTTCTTT
CDR3aa: CASKEGWNTEAFF

abundance: NA
v_gene: TRBV7-8
j_gene: TRBJ2-1
d_gene: TRBD1
CDR3nt: TGTGCCAGCAGCCACGGCCCCCGGGACAGGCTACCCTCCTACAATGAGCAGTTCTTC
CDR3aa: CASSHGPRDRLPSYNEQFF

abundance: NA
v_gene: TRBV5-1
j_gene: TRBJ2-7
d_gene: TRBD1
CDR3nt: TGCGCCAGCAGCTACGGACAGGGGGTGGGGGAGCAGTACTTC
CDR3aa: CASSYGQGVGEQYF

abundance: NA
v_gene: TRBV6-6
j_gene: TRBJ2-2
d_gene: TRBD1
CDR3nt: TGTGCCAGCAGTACCGGGACAGGGGCGAACGGGGAGCTGTTTTTT
CDR3aa: CASSTGTGANGELFF

abundance: NA
v_gene: TRBV11-2
j_gene: TRBJ1-1
d_gene: NA
CDR3nt: TGTGCCAGCAGTACTACCAGGGCCATGAACACTGAAGCTTTCTTT
CDR3aa: CASSTTRAMNTEAFF